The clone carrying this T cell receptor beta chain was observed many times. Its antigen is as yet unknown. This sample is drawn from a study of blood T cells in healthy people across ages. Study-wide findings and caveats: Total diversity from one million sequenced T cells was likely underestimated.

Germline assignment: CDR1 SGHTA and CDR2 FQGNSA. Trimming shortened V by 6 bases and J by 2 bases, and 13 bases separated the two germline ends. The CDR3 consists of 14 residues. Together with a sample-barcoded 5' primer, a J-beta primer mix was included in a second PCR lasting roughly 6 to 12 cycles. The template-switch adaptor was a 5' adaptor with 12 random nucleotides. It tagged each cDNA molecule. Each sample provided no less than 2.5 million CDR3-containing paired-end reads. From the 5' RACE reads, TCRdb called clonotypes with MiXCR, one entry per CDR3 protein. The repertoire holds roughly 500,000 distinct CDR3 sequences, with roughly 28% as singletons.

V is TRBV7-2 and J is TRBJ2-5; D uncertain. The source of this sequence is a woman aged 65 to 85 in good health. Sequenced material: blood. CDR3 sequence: CASSLNGGQETQYF. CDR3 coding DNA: TGTGCCAGCAGTTTGAATGGCGGACAAGAGACCCAGTACTTC.